Listed here are 5 T cell receptor beta chains from one sample, sequenced in a study of T cell repertoires in MIS-A myocarditis. Profiled with immunoSEQ multiplex PCR; TCRdb holds only in-frame clones, not every one. In the table there are 9,500 to 13,000 clones, around 88% of which are singletons. Sequenced input: thoracic lymph node tissue obtained at autopsy. The source is a man between 18 and 29 years old with fulminant myocarditis from multisystem inflammatory syndrome in adults (MIS-A) after COVID-19.

V usage is TRBV6-6 and J usage is TRBJ2-3, with D possibly called TRBD1 or TRBD2 (5 bases each). CDR3 length: 12 residues. V lost 7 bases and J lost 4, with 9 bases in between. Germline V gives CDR1 MNHNY, CDR2 SVGAGI (reference sequence). This CDR3 is CASTEGPDTQYF. The CDR3 DNA sequence: TGTGCCAGCACAGAGGGGCCAGATACGCAGTATTTT.

V is TRBV30 and J is TRBJ2-5; 15 nucleotides agree with TRBD2. V lost 2 bases to trimming and J lost 3 bases; unmatched junction nucleotides: 4. CDR3 size: 16 residues. CDR1 and CDR2 from the germline V gene are GTSNPN and SVGIG (reference sequence). In DNA form, the CDR3 reads TGTGCCTGGAGTTGGGGACTAGCGGGAGGAAAAGAGACCCAGTACTTC. It translates to CAWSWGLAGGKETQYF.

The chain combines TRBV28 with TRBJ1-2; a possible D gene is TRBD1 (6 bases). From germline, CDR1 is MDHEN and CDR2 SYDVKM. The CDR3 totals 13 residues. V lost 7 bases and J 2 bases, leaving 11 bases between the germline ends. CDR3 DNA: TGTGCCAGCAAGGCAGGGGAAAACTATGGCTACACCTTC. It encodes CASKAGENYGYTF.

CDR3 amino acids: CASSLGSVVAKNIQYF. The CDR3 DNA reads TGTGCCAGCAGCTTAGGTTCGGTTGTAGCCAAAAACATTCAGTACTTC. V usage is TRBV7-9 and J usage is TRBJ2-4; no definite D call. CDR3 size: 16 residues. V lost 1 base, J lost 0 bases, and 10 bases lay in between. Germline V lookup: CDR1 SEHNR, CDR2 FQNEAQ (reference sequence).

Here the CDR3 DNA reads TGTGCCAGCTCACCCAGGGGCGATAACTATAATTCACCCCTCCACTTT. Residues: CASSPRGDNYNSPLHF. The rearrangement uses TRBV18 and TRBJ1-6; D perhaps matches TRBD1 (6 bases). The CDR3 has 16 amino acids. In germline, CDR1 is KGHSH, CDR2 LQKENI. Trimming took 3 bases from V and 3 from J, leaving 12 bases between them.